The 32 T cell receptor beta chains listed next were all sequenced from one sample in a study of tumor-infiltrating lymphocytes in localized non-small cell lung cancer. Clones were read by immunoSEQ multiplex PCR, and TCRdb kept only the in-frame ones, dropping some. This sample has about 21,000 clones, with more than 75% found just once. Source material: lung tumor tissue. These receptors originate from a human donor with non-small cell lung cancer.

The chain has TRBV7-2 and TRBJ1-1; 7 bases match TRBD1. Germline CDR1 SGHTA, CDR2 FQGNSA. The J segment lost 5 bases and the V segment lost 5 bases, leaving 8 bases of the junction unmatched. This CDR3 has 14 amino acids. The DNA for the CDR3 is TGTGCCAGCAGCCCAGAGACAGGGCGGACTGAAGCTTTCTTT. It codes for CASSPETGRTEAFF.

The chain is built from TRBV5-1 and TRBJ2-1, with TRBD1 identical over 7 bases. V shed 0 bases, J shed 6 bases, and the junction held 12 bases outside the gene matches. Germline loops: CDR1 SGHRS, CDR2 YFSETQ. The CDR3 spans 17 residues. The CDR3 spells CASSLGNKTGYFNEQFF. CDR3 DNA sequence: TGCGCCAGCAGCTTGGGCAACAAGACAGGGTATTTCAATGAGCAGTTCTTC.

A note on this clone: One end of the junction is discordant with germline, which a read error may explain. The J gene is TRBJ2-1, the V gene TRBV7-7; 12 bases are a match to TRBD2. The CDR3 covers 15 residues. The germline V gene has CDR1 SSHAT and CDR2 FNYEAQ (reference sequence). CDR3 region: CASSLAASGRDEQFF. In nucleotides, the CDR3 is TGTGCTAGCAGCTTAGCGGCTAGCGGGAGGGATGAGCAGTTCTTC.

This clone has more than one count but fewer than ten. The V and J genes are TRBV27 and TRBJ1-1; unclear D gene. Germline V gene lookup returns CDR1 MNHEY and CDR2 SMNVEV (reference sequence). The CDR3 runs 12 residues. Trimming shortened V by 6 bases and J by 7 bases, and 12 bases separated the two germline ends. The chain's CDR3 is CASRDALGEAFF. The CDR3 DNA sequence: TGTGCCAGCAGGGATGCTTTGGGTGAAGCTTTCTTT.

The chain combines TRBV19 with TRBJ2-7; 9 bases fit TRBD1. Germline V gene lookup returns CDR1 LNHDA and CDR2 SQIVND (reference sequence). This CDR3 spans 12 amino acids. This chain's CDR3 is CAASDRGREQYF. The CDR3 DNA follows: TGTGCGGCGTCGGACAGGGGTCGGGAGCAGTACTTC.

CDR3 residues: CASSLGTSGQNIQYF. The CDR3 DNA sequence: TGTGCCAGCAGCTTAGGGACTAGCGGACAAAACATTCAGTACTTC. The chain is built from TRBV5-4 and TRBJ2-4, with TRBD2 identical over 11 bases. The CDR3 length is 15 residues. The germline CDR1 and CDR2 sequences are SGHNT and YYREEE (reference sequence). J gave up 5 bases and V 2 bases, and 3 bases lay outside the gene matches.

This chain links TRBV19 with TRBJ2-7, with TRBD2 as a possible D gene (5 bases). V dropped 3 bases and J dropped 3 bases, with 9 bases sitting between them. The CDR3 covers 13 residues. Germline V gives CDR1 LNHDA, CDR2 SQIVND (reference sequence). The CDR3 nucleotides are TGTGCCAGTAGTATGGTTCGGGACTACGAGCAGTACTTC. Its protein is CASSMVRDYEQYF.

This chain uses TRBV15 with TRBJ1-5; D is uncertain. V was clipped by 1 base and J by 3 bases, with 13 bases between them. CDR1 and CDR2 from the germline V gene are LNHNV and YYDKDF (reference sequence). CDR3 length: 16 amino acids. CDR3 nucleotide sequence: TGTGCCACCAGCAGAGTGAAGACATTGAACAATCAGCCCCAGCATTTT. This sequence encodes CATSRVKTLNNQPQHF. Based on the CDR3 plus reference TRBV15 and TRBJ1-5, the full variable domain is DAMVIQNPRYQVTQFGKPVTLSCSQTLNHNVMYWYQQKSSQAPKLLFHYYDKDFNNEADTPDNFQSRRPNTSFCFLDIRSPGLGDTAMYLCATSRVKTLNNQPQHFGDGTRLSIL.

This chain links TRBV7-6 with TRBJ1-4, with TRBD1 as a possible D gene (5 bases). V was pared by 1 base and J by 3 bases, with 9 bases between. Germline V gene lookup returns CDR1 SGHVS and CDR2 FNYEAQ. The CDR3 loop spans 15 amino acids. CDR3 bases: TGTGCCAGCAGCTTAGGACAGTCTTCTAATGAAAAACTGTTTTTT. It is translated as CASSLGQSSNEKLFF.

The chain couples TRBV11-2 to TRBJ2-1, with D perhaps given as TRBD1 or TRBD2 (5 bases each). Germline V lookup: CDR1 SGHAT, CDR2 FQNNGV. There are 14 residues in the CDR3. V lost 3 bases to trimming and J lost 3 bases, with 9 bases between them. The CDR3 region is CASSFMRGYNEQFF. The CDR3 coding sequence is TGTGCCAGCAGCTTTATGAGGGGCTACAATGAGCAGTTCTTC.

The chain employs TRBV5-4 and TRBJ1-1; D perhaps matches TRBD1 (5 bases). Trimming left V 2 bases short and J 0 bases short, with 14 bases between. The CDR3 totals 16 residues. Germline V gene sequence: CDR1 SGHNT, CDR2 YYREEE (reference sequence). Here the CDR3 DNA reads TGTGCCAGCAGCTTTGAGAGGTCAGGGTTGAACACTGAAGCTTTCTTT. It is translated as CASSFERSGLNTEAFF.

The chain uses TRBV7-9 and TRBJ1-5, with 9 bases identical to TRBD1. The CDR3 length is 14 residues. V dropped 4 bases and J dropped 7; count of bases not matched to a gene: 5. CDR1 and CDR2 (germline): SEHNR, FQNEAQ (reference sequence). CDR3 amino acids: CASSSGQGEQPQHF. The DNA for the CDR3 is TGTGCCAGCAGCTCGGGACAGGGTGAACAGCCCCAGCATTTT.

This chain joins TRBV4-1 and TRBJ1-1; perhaps TRBD1 as D (6 bases). Between the trimmed V and J ends, which lost 2 bases and 3 bases, there was a span of 10 bases. This CDR3 spans 14 amino acids. In germline, CDR1 is MGHRA, CDR2 YSYEKL. CDR3 bases: TGCGCCAGCAGCCAATGGGGGCTCTACACTGAAGCTTTCTTT. This gives the protein CASSQWGLYTEAFF.

This sequence joins TRBV15 and TRBJ2-5, with D hard to call. Trimming removed 0 bases at V and 2 bases at J, with 10 bases between. The CDR3 spans 15 residues. Germline assignment: CDR1 LNHNV and CDR2 YYDKDF (reference sequence). CDR3 residues: CATSRDRPQQETQYF. The CDR3 DNA reads as TGTGCCACCAGCAGAGATCGTCCACAGCAAGAGACCCAGTACTTC. Variable domain in full (rest from reference TRBV15 and TRBJ2-5): DAMVIQNPRYQVTQFGKPVTLSCSQTLNHNVMYWYQQKSSQAPKLLFHYYDKDFNNEADTPDNFQSRRPNTSFCFLDIRSPGLGDTAMYLCATSRDRPQQETQYFGPGTRLLVL.

The chain uses TRBV6-5 and TRBJ2-3; 12 bases agree with TRBD1. V lost 2 bases to trimming and J lost 4 bases; unmatched junction nucleotides: 4. The germline V gene encodes CDR1 MNHEY and CDR2 SVGAGI. This CDR3 region has 16 residues. Written as DNA, the CDR3 is TGTGCCAGCAGTTACAAGGGGACAGGGGGCGCAGATACGCAGTATTTT. It codes for CASSYKGTGGADTQYF.

This clone came up once. V usage is TRBV5-6 and J usage is TRBJ1-1; D uncertain. There are 14 residues in the CDR3. In germline, CDR1 is SGHDT, CDR2 YYEEEE. The germline V and J ends were trimmed by 3 bases and 5 bases, with 14 bases remaining between them. The CDR3 region has the DNA TGTGCCAGCAGCTGGAACTATCAAAGAACTGAAGCTTTCTTT. This codes for CASSWNYQRTEAFF.

V usage is TRBV7-9 and J usage is TRBJ2-3; 8 nucleotides line up with TRBD1. The CDR3 length is 14 residues. Germline CDR1 reads SEHNR; CDR2 reads FQNEAQ (reference sequence). J gave up 5 bases and V 5 bases, and 6 bases lay outside the gene matches. The CDR3 DNA follows: TGTGCCAGCAGCCCAGGGGGCGCCGGAGATACGCAGTATTTT. Translation gives CASSPGGAGDTQYF.

The chain has TRBV18 and TRBJ2-5; 9 positions agree with TRBD1. The CDR3 is 13 amino acids. The germline V gene has CDR1 KGHSH and CDR2 LQKENI. V trimming: 3 bases; J trimming: 4 bases; junction bases outside the gene matches: 0. The CDR3 DNA follows: TGTGCCAGCTCACCGGACAGGGGAGAGACCCAGTACTTC. Protein product: CASSPDRGETQYF.

The CDR3 loop is CASSLGVGTGREETQYF. The CDR3 DNA follows: TGTGCCAGCAGCTTAGGAGTGGGGACAGGGAGGGAAGAGACCCAGTACTTC. This chain uses TRBV11-2 with TRBJ2-5; 9 bases map to TRBD1. Germline V gene data show CDR1 as SGHAT and CDR2 as FQNNGV. This CDR3 is built from 17 residues. With 1 base clipped from V and 3 bases from J, the junction kept 9 bases outside the gene matches. The variable domain in full, completed from reference TRBV11-2 and TRBJ2-5, reads EAGVAQSPRYKIIEKRQSVAFWCNPISGHATLYWYQQILGQGPKLLIQFQNNGVVDDSQLPKDRFSAERLKGVDSTLKIQPAKLEDSAVYLCASSLGVGTGREETQYFGPGTRLLVL.

This sequence joins TRBV15 and TRBJ2-1; maybe TRBD2 (6 bases). The V end was cut by 4 bases, the J end by 2 bases, with 15 bases between. Looked up from germline, CDR1 is LNHNV and CDR2 is YYDKDF (reference sequence). CDR3 length: 16 residues. The CDR3 sequence: CATSTLLSGAYNEQFF. The DNA for the CDR3 is TGTGCCACCAGCACGCTACTTAGCGGAGCCTACAATGAGCAGTTCTTC. Full variable domain (missing parts from reference TRBV15 and TRBJ2-1): DAMVIQNPRYQVTQFGKPVTLSCSQTLNHNVMYWYQQKSSQAPKLLFHYYDKDFNNEADTPDNFQSRRPNTSFCFLDIRSPGLGDTAMYLCATSTLLSGAYNEQFFGPGTRLTVL.

This chain uses TRBV7-9 with TRBJ2-1; tentative D call: TRBD1 (6 bases). With 2 bases removed from V and 0 bases from J, the gap between germline ends came to 8 bases. The CDR3 has 15 residues. Per the germline V gene, CDR1 is SEHNR and CDR2 is FQNEAQ (reference sequence). The CDR3 reads CASSLQGSSYNEQFF. The CDR3 region has the DNA TGTGCCAGCAGCTTACAGGGGAGCTCCTACAATGAGCAGTTCTTC.

The chain employs TRBV5-1 and TRBJ2-3; unclear D gene. Germline loops: CDR1 SGHRS, CDR2 YFSETQ. V lost 7 bases to trimming and J lost 0 bases, with 12 bases between them. This CDR3 contains 14 residues. The CDR3 loop reads CASGSESSTDTQYF. DNA of the CDR3: TGCGCCAGCGGCTCGGAGTCAAGCACAGATACGCAGTATTTT.

The count of this clone is one. This sequence joins TRBV30 and TRBJ2-1, with D unclear. The CDR3 is made up of 14 amino acids. V was cut by 0 bases and J by 8 bases, with 14 bases left in between. Germline lookup yields CDR1 GTSNPN and CDR2 SVGIG (reference sequence). The CDR3 sequence is CAWSVSSAIDEQFF. The CDR3 bases are TGTGCCTGGAGTGTTTCGAGCGCGATCGATGAGCAGTTCTTC.

This clone was detected once. V usage is TRBV19 and J usage is TRBJ2-3, with TRBD1 matching 9 bases. The CDR3 runs 14 residues. From germline, CDR1 is LNHDA and CDR2 SQIVND (reference sequence). The trim removed 1 base at V and 8 bases at J, leaving 4 bases unmatched. The CDR3 bases are TGTGCCAGTAGTATAGGGGACAGGGCGTCTACGCAGTATTTT. It is translated as CASSIGDRASTQYF.

The chain is built from TRBV4-1 and TRBJ1-4; TRBD1 agrees at 8 bases. The CDR3 is made up of 16 amino acids. The germline V gene has CDR1 MGHRA and CDR2 YSYEKL. J gave up 8 bases and V 3 bases, and 11 bases lay outside the gene matches. CDR3 region: CASSHRDRTIREKLFF. CDR3 bases: TGCGCCAGCAGCCACCGGGACAGGACGATTAGAGAAAAACTGTTTTTT.

The genes are TRBV7-6 and TRBJ1-4, with D possibly TRBD1 on 6 matching bases. Between the trimmed V and J ends, which lost 5 bases and 8 bases, there was a span of 12 bases. CDR3 length equals 13 residues. In germline, CDR1 is SGHVS, CDR2 FNYEAQ. CDR3 DNA sequence: TGTGCCAGCAGCCCACAGGGAACCGAAAAACTGTTTTTT. Translated: CASSPQGTEKLFF.

CDR3 DNA: TGTGCCAGCAGCTTTGGCCCCTTGGAGCAGTTCTTC. This codes for CASSFGPLEQFF. The chain carries TRBV7-8 and TRBJ2-1; D unclear. CDR3 length: 12 residues. Per germline, CDR1 SGHVS and CDR2 FQNEAQ. V lost 3 bases and J lost 10, with 10 bases in between.

The chain recombines TRBV5-1 with TRBJ2-7; weak D call: TRBD2 (6 bases). CDR1 is SGHRS and CDR2 is YFSETQ in the germline V gene. This CDR3 region has 17 residues. Between the trimmed V and J ends, which lost 0 bases and 0 bases, there was a span of 16 bases. In DNA form, the CDR3 reads TGCGCCAGCAGCTTGGACCCGACTAGTGCAAACTCCTACGAGCAGTACTTC. It encodes CASSLDPTSANSYEQYF.

In this sample, this clone is medium-sized. The chain recombines TRBV7-8 with TRBJ1-1; D uncertain. Germline V gene sequence: CDR1 SGHVS, CDR2 FQNEAQ. The CDR3 length is 15 residues. V was trimmed by 5 bases and J by 0 bases, leaving 13 bases between them. CDR3 protein: CASSARLDMNTEAFF. DNA of the CDR3: TGTGCCAGCAGCGCCCGACTGGATATGAACACTGAAGCTTTCTTT.

The chain uses TRBV6-1 and TRBJ1-5; possibly TRBD1 for D (6 bases). CDR1 is MNHNS, CDR2 SASEGT, per germline. V was cut by 1 base and J by 6 bases, with 13 bases left in between. There are 15 residues in the CDR3. CDR3 in DNA: TGTGCCAGCAGTGAAGTTCGGCAGGGGAGTCAGCCCCAGCATTTT. It yields the protein CASSEVRQGSQPQHF.

This clone has just a few counts. This chain joins TRBV7-9 and TRBJ2-3; no reliable D call. This CDR3 has 12 residues. With 5 bases removed from V and 4 bases from J, the gap between germline ends came to 7 bases. CDR1 and CDR2 from the germline V gene are SEHNR and FQNEAQ (reference sequence). Written as DNA, the CDR3 is TGTGCCAGCAGCACCCCAGCAGATACGCAGTATTTT. It codes for CASSTPADTQYF.

V and J are TRBV7-8 and TRBJ2-1; TRBD2 matches 8 bases. Germline-derived CDR1 and CDR2 are SGHVS and FQNEAQ. The trim removed 4 bases at V and 9 bases at J, leaving 11 bases unmatched. CDR3 length equals 15 residues. The CDR3 region has the DNA TGTGCCAGCAGCTCAGCCGGGACTAGAGCTGGTGAGCAGTTCTTC. Translated, it gives CASSSAGTRAGEQFF. Filled out from reference TRBV7-8 and TRBJ2-1, the complete variable domain reads GAGVSQSPRYKVAKRGQDVALRCDPISGHVSLFWYQQALGQGPEFLTYFQNEAQLDKSGLPSDRFFAERPEGSVSTLKIQRTQQEDSAVYLCASSSAGTRAGEQFFGPGTRLTVL.